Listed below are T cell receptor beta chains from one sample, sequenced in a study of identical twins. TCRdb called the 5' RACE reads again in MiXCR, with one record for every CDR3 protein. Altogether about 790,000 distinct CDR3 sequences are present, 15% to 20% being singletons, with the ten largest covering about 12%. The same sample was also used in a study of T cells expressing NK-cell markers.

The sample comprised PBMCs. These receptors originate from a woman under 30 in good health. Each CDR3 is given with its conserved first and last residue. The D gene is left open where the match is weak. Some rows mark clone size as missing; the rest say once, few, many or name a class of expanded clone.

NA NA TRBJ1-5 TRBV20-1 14 TGCAGTGCTCAGAGCCCAGCAGCCAATCAGCCCCAGCATTTT CSAQSPAANQPQHF
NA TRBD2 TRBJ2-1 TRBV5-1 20 TGCGCCAGCAGCTCGCCCAGACTAGCGGGGGGGCTCGAGTCCTACAATGAGCAGTTCTTC CASSSPRLAGGLESYNEQFF
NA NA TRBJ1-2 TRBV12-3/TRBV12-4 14 TGTGCCAGCAGTTTGGGTCTGCGTAAGCATGGCTACACCTTC CASSLGLRKHGYTF
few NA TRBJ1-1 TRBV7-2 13 TGTGCCAGCAGCTCCCGGGACGGTCTTGGAGCTTTCTTT CASSSRDGLGAFF
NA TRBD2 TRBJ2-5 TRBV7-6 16 TGTGCCAGCAGCTTAAGGGCGGGGGGACCCCAAGAGACCCAGTACTTC CASSLRAGGPQETQYF
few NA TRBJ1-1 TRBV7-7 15 TGTGCTAGCAGCCGCTACGTGAGCGAGAACACTGAAGCTTTCTTT CASSRYVSENTEAFF
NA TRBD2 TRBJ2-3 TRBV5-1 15 TGCGCCAGCAGCGAACCGGGACTACGCACAGATACGCAGTATTTT CASSEPGLRTDTQYF
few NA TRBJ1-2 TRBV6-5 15 TGTGCCAGCAGTTACTCTTCAGGGCCTAACTATGGCTACACCTTC CASSYSSGPNYGYTF
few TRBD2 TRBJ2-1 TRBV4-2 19 TGTGCCAGCAGCCAAGAAGGCTGGGGACTAGCGAGATCCTACAATGAGCAGTTCTTC CASSQEGWGLARSYNEQFF
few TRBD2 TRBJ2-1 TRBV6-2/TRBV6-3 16 TGTGCCAGCAGTTACGAGAAGCGGGAGGGCCTCTATGAGCAGTTCTTC CASSYEKREGLYEQFF
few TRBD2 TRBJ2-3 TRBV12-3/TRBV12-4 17 TGTGCCAGCAGTTCGGGACTAGCGGGAGTCCGCGCAGATACGCAGTATTTT CASSSGLAGVRADTQYF
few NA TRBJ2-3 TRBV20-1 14 TGCAGTGCTACATCCGGGGTGAGGACAGATACGCAGTATTTT CSATSGVRTDTQYF
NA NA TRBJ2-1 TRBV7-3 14 TGTGCCAGCAGCTTAATGGCCGAATTGGGTGAGCAGTTCTTC CASSLMAELGEQFF
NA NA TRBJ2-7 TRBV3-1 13 TGTGCCAGCAGCCAGTCGACCGGGGGTAAGCAGTACTTC CASSQSTGGKQYF
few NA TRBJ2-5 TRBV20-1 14 TGCAGTGCCGTCGCCGGGATTAACCCCGAGACCCAGTACTTC CSAVAGINPETQYF
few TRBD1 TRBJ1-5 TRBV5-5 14 TGTGCCAGCAGTTGGGGACAGGGTAGTCAGCCCCAGCATTTT CASSWGQGSQPQHF
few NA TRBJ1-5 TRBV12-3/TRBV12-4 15 TGTGCCAGCAGTTTCGCAGTTATTAGCAATCAGCCCCAGCATTTT CASSFAVISNQPQHF
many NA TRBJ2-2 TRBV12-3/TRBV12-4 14 TGTGCCAGCAGCCGGACACTGAACACCGGGGAGCTGTTTTTT CASSRTLNTGELFF
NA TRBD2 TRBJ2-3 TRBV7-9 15 TGTGCCAGCAGCTTAGCCCTAGCGGGAGCAGATACGCGGTATTTT CASSLALAGADTRYF
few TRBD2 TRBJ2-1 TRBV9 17 TGTGCCAGCACCGGGGGTCTTGCGGGAGGGCCGGGCAATGAGCAGTTCTTC CASTGGLAGGPGNEQFF
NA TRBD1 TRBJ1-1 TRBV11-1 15 TGTGCCAGCAGCTCGAGTCCAGGGGGCAACACTGAAGCTTTCTTT CASSSSPGGNTEAFF